Listed below are T cell receptor beta chains from one sample, sequenced in a study of T cells in Graves' hyperthyroidism and ophthalmopathy. TCRdb recomputed calls from the multiplex PCR reads with MiXCR, one row per CDR3 protein. The repertoire includes about 420,000 distinct CDR3 sequences, 15% to 18% of them detected once, and about 7.7% sits in the top ten. What was sequenced was blood. These receptors all stem from a woman aged 18-35 years with Graves' hyperthyroidism. The CDR3 runs from the conserved cysteine through the conserved F or W. A D gene is named only where the DNA matches it firmly. Where a row states a size, it is once, few, many or the class of an expanded clone; other rows omit it.

NA | many | TRBJ2-5 | TRBV12-3/TRBV12-4 | TGTGCCAGCAGCCTGGGACCCGCACGGGGGTACCAAGAGACCCAGTACTTC | CASSLGPARGYQETQYF
NA | NA | TRBJ2-3 | TRBV20-1 | TGCAGTGCTAGACCTGAGAGTGATACGCAGTATTTT | CSARPESDTQYF
NA | many | TRBJ1-2 | TRBV2 | TGTGCCAGCAGACGCGAAAGTTATGGCTACACCTTC | CASRRESYGYTF
NA | many | TRBJ1-1 | TRBV19 | TGTGCCAGTAGGGTGGGGACAAACACTGAAGCTTTCTTT | CASRVGTNTEAFF
NA | many | TRBJ1-4 | TRBV7-8 | TGTGCCAGCAGCTTGGGCGACATCGGATTTAATGAAAAACTGTTTTTT | CASSLGDIGFNEKLFF
NA | many | TRBJ1-3 | TRBV2 | TGTGCCAGCAGTGAAATCGAGGGGTTTTCTGGAAACACCATATATTTT | CASSEIEGFSGNTIYF
NA | many | TRBJ1-4 | TRBV3-1 | TGTGCCAGCAGCCCGGCGCCTTCGGTTTATGAAAAACTGTTTTTT | CASSPAPSVYEKLFF
TRBD2 | many | TRBJ2-7 | TRBV7-2 | TGTGCCAGCAGCTCTTTAGCGGGAGTGTTTTCCAACGAGCAGTACTTC | CASSSLAGVFSNEQYF
NA | many | TRBJ2-2 | TRBV10-3 | TGTGCCATCAGTGAGCGGGTAGAGGGCACCGGGGAGCTGTTTTTT | CAISERVEGTGELFF
TRBD2 | NA | TRBJ2-7 | TRBV6-1 | TGTGCCAGCAGTGAAGGGGCGGGGCTAGCGGGAGGCAGCTCCTACGAGCAGTACTTC | CASSEGAGLAGGSSYEQYF
NA | NA | TRBJ2-7 | TRBV4-1 | TGCGCCAGCAGCCAAGACAGGGGCGACGACGAGCAGTACTTC | CASSQDRGDDEQYF
NA | many | TRBJ1-1 | TRBV2 | TGTGCCAGCACCACCGGGACACTATCGAGGACTGAAGCTTTCTTT | CASTTGTLSRTEAFF
TRBD1 | NA | TRBJ1-1 | TRBV28 | TGTGCCAGCACCACTCCGGGACAGGGGGTTTTGGGATTGATGAACACTGAAGCTTTCTTT | CASTTPGQGVLGLMNTEAFF
NA | many | TRBJ1-1 | TRBV2 | TGTGCCAGCACCACGGGAGGCCCAGGCACTGAAGCTTTCTTT | CASTTGGPGTEAFF